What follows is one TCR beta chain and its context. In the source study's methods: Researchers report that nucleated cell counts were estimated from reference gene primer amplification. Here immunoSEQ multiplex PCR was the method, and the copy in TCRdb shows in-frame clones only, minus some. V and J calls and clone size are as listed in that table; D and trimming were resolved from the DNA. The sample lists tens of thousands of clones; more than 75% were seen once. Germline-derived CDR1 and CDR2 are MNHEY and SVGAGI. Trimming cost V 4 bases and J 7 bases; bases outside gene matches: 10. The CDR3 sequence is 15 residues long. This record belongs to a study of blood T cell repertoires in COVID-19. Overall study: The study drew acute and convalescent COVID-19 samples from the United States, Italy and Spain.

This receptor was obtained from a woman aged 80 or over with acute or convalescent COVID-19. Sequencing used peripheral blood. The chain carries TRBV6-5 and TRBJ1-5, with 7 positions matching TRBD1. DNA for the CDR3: TGTGCCAGCAGTTCTACAGGGGCCATTGAACAGCCCCAGCATTTT. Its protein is CASSSTGAIEQPQHF.